This T cell receptor beta chain stems from a study of blood T cell repertoires in COVID-19. Overall study: Sources were T cells, B-cell-depleted T cells, or PBMCs; the material itself was cDNA or gDNA.

Germline CDR1 is LGHNA and CDR2 is YSLEER. Trimming cost V 3 bases and J 5 bases, with 7 bases left between them. This CDR3 region has 13 residues. In the study's own analysis: Amplification of reference gene primers was used by the study to estimate nucleated cell counts. Here immunoSEQ multiplex PCR was the method, and the copy in TCRdb shows in-frame clones only, minus some. V and J calls plus clone size are reproduced from that table; the DNA served to infer D and trimming. The sample holds approximately 110,000 clones, approximately 85% seen once. The specimen was peripheral blood. This chain connects TRBV4-3 to TRBJ2-2, with D hard to call. This TCR was recovered from a human donor in a cohort sampled during active COVID-19. CDR3 in amino acids: CASSHFRTGELFF. The CDR3 DNA sequence: TGCGCCAGCAGCCATTTTCGTACCGGGGAGCTGTTTTTT.